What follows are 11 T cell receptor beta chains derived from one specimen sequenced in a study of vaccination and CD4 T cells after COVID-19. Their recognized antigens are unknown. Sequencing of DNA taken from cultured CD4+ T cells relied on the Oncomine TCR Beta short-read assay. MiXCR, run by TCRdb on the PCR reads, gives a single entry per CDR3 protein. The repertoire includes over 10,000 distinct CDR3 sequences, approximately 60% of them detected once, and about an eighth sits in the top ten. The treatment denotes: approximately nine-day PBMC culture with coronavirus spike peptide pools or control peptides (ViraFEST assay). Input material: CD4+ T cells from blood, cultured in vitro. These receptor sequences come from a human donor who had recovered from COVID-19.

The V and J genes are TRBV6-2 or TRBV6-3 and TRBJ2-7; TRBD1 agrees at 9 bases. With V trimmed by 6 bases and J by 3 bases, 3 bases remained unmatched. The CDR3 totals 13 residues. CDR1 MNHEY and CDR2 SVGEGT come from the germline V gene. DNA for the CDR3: TGTGCCAGCAGGCAGACAGGGGGCTACGAGCAGTACTTC. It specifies CASRQTGGYEQYF.

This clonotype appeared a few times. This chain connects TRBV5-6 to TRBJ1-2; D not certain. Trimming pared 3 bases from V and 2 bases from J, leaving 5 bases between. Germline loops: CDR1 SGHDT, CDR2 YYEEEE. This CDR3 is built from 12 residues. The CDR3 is CASSYTNYGYTF. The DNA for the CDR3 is TGTGCCAGCAGCTACACCAACTATGGCTACACCTTC.

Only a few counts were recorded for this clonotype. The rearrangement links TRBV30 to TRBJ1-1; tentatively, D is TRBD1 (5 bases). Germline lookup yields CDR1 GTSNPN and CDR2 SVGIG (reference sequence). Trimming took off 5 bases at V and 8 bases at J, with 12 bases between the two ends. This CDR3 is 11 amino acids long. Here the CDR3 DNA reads TGTGCCTGGTTAACAGGTATAGAAGCTTTCTTT. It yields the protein CAWLTGIEAFF.

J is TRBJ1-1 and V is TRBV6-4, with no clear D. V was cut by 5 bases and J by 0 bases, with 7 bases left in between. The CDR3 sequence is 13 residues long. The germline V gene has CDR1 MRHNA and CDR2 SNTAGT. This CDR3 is CASSKQMNTEAFF. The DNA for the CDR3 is TGTGCCAGCAGTAAACAGATGAACACTGAAGCTTTCTTT.

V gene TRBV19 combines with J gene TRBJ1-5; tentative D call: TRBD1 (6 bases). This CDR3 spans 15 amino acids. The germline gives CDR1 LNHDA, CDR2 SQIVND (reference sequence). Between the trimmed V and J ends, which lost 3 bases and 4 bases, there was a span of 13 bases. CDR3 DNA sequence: TGTGCCAGTAGTATCACTTGGCAGGGGAATCAGCCCCAGCATTTT. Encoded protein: CASSITWQGNQPQHF.

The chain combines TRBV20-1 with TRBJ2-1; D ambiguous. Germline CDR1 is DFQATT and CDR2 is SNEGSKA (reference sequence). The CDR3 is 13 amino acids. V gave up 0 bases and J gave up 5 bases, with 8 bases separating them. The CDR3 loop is CSARDFGDNEQFF. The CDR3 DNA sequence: TGCAGTGCTAGAGATTTCGGTGACAATGAGCAGTTCTTC.

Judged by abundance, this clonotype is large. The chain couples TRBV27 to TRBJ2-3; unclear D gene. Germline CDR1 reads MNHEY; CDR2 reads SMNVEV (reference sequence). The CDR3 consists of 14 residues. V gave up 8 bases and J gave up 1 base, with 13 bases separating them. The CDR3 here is CASARWAGTDTQYF. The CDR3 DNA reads TGTGCCAGCGCAAGGTGGGCCGGCACAGATACGCAGTATTTT.

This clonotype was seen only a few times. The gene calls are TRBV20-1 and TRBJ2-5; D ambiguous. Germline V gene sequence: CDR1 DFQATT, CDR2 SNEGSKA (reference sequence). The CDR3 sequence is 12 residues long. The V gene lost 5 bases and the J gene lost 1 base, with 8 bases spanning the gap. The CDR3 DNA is TGCAGTGCTGGCCCGGGCCAAGAGACCCAGTACTTC. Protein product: CSAGPGQETQYF.

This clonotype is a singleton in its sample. CDR3 coding DNA: TGTGCCAGCAGTGAGTCGCAGTTACAAGAGACCCAGTACTTC. Translated: CASSESQLQETQYF. The chain links TRBV6-1 to TRBJ2-5; unclear D gene. V was cut by 3 bases and J by 2 bases, with 10 bases left in between. Germline lookup yields CDR1 MNHNS and CDR2 SASEGT. The CDR3 is made up of 14 amino acids.

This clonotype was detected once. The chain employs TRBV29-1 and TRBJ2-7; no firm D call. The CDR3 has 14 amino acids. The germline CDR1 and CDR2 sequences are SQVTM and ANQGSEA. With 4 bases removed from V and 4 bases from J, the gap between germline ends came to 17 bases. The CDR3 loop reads CSVAKGHASYEQYF. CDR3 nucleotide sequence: TGCAGCGTTGCTAAGGGCCACGCAAGTTACGAGCAGTACTTC.

The CDR3 sequence: CASSTGLAGRDTQYF. DNA of the CDR3: TGTGCCAGCAGCACTGGACTAGCGGGAAGAGATACGCAGTATTTT. The chain has TRBV7-8 and TRBJ2-3, with TRBD2 identical over 12 bases. The CDR3 sequence is 15 residues long. Trimming at V came to 5 bases and at J to 5 bases, leaving 5 bases not matched to a gene. Germline assignment: CDR1 SGHVS and CDR2 FQNEAQ.